This T cell receptor (beta chain) was identified in a study of T cell responses to AZD1222 COVID-19 vaccine. Study conclusions and caveats: The study found Spike-specific TCR breadth and depth rose after two AZD1222 doses.

This CDR3 has 15 amino acids. Germline V gives CDR1 LNHDA, CDR2 SQIVND (reference sequence). Trimming took 4 bases from V and 10 from J; bases not matched to a gene: 10. As concerns this clone: Its antigen is undetermined.

Assay: immunoSEQ multiplex PCR; the TCRdb copy retains only in-frame clones and omits some. The repertoire has 90,000 to 140,000 clones, roughly nine tenths of them found once; the top ten carry approximately 40%. V usage is TRBV19 and J usage is TRBJ1-6; 7 bases line up with TRBD1. The sequencing here drew on peripheral blood, taken 28 days after the second AZD1222 dose. This clonotype was sampled from an adult who received the AZD1222 COVID-19 vaccine. The CDR3 region has the DNA TGTGCCAGTAGTACGGGACAGTTTGTCGGATCACCCCTCCACTTT. It yields the protein CASSTGQFVGSPLHF.